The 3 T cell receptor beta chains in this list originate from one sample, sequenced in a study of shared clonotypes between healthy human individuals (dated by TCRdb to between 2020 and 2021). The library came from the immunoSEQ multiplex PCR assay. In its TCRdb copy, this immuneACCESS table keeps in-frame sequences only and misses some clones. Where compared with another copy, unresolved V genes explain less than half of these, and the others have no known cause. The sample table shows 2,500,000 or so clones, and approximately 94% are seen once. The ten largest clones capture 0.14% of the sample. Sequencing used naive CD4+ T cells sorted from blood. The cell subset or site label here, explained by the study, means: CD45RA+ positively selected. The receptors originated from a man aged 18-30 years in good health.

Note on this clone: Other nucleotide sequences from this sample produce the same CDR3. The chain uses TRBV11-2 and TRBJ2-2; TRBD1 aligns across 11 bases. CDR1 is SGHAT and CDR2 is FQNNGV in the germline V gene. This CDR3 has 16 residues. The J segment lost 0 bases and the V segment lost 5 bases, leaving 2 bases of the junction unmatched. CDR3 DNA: TGTGCCAGCAGCCCGGGACAGGGGGCGAACACCGGGGAGCTGTTTTTT. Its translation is CASSPGQGANTGELFF.

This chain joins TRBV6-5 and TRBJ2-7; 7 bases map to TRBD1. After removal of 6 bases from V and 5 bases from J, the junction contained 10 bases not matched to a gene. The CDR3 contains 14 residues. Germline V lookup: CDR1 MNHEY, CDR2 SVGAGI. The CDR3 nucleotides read TGTGCCAGCAGCCAAACAGGGGTCTCGCACGAGCAGTACTTC. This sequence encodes CASSQTGVSHEQYF.

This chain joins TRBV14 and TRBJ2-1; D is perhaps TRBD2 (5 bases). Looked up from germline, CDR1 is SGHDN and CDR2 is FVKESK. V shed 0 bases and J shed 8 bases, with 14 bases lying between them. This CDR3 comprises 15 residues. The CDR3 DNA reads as TGTGCCAGCAGCCAAGAAGGCCTAGCCCAAGATGAGCAGTTCTTC. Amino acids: CASSQEGLAQDEQFF.